These 10 T cell receptor beta chains were all obtained from the same sample, sequenced in a study of T cell repertoires in cytomegalovirus infection. These receptors' targets are unknown. One entry per CDR3 protein, called by TCRdb with MiXCR from the reads. The sample lists fewer than 350,000 distinct CDR3 sequences; roughly 29% were seen once. This specimen was cultured PBMCs, taken from culture after CMV antigen stimulation. Source of these receptors: a human donor in good health (CMV status not recorded). Some clones in this sample may be carry-over from other donors' samples.

This clonotype was counted only a few times. The V and J genes are TRBV5-6 and TRBJ2-7; TRBD2 aligns across 7 bases. There are 13 residues in the CDR3. V gave up 0 bases and J gave up 7 bases; unmatched junction bases: 4. Germline values: CDR1 SGHDT, CDR2 YYEEEE. The DNA of the CDR3 is TGTGCCAGCAGCTTGGTGGCAGCGGGGGAGCAGTACTTC. Its protein product is CASSLVAAGEQYF.

This clonotype has more than one count but fewer than ten. The J gene is TRBJ2-7, the V gene TRBV4-2; 10 bases align to TRBD1. The CDR3 runs to 15 residues. Germline values: CDR1 LGHNA, CDR2 YNFKEQ. With V trimmed by 3 bases and J by 3 bases, 5 bases remained unmatched. The CDR3 DNA follows: TGTGCCAGCAGCCAGGACGGACAGGGGGACTACGAGCAGTACTTC. Encoded protein: CASSQDGQGDYEQYF.

The chain carries TRBV6-4 and TRBJ1-2; D call uncertain. V was trimmed by 2 bases and J by 8 bases, leaving 15 bases between them. In germline, CDR1 is MRHNA, CDR2 SNTAGT. CDR3 length: 14 amino acids. The CDR3 nucleotides read TGTGCCAGCAGTGACGACGCAGGAGGAAAAGGCTACACCTTC. Translation: CASSDDAGGKGYTF.

The V call is TRBV5-1, the J call TRBJ2-2, with a weak D call TRBD2 (6 bases). This CDR3 region has 15 residues. Germline V CDR1 and CDR2: SGHRS, YFSETQ. Trimming cost V 4 bases and J 4 bases, with 14 bases left between them. As DNA, the CDR3 is TGCGCCAGCAGCCCCCTTGGAGGGAGCACCGGGGAGCTGTTTTTT. Translated, it gives CASSPLGGSTGELFF. The whole variable domain, remainder taken from reference TRBV5-1 and TRBJ2-2, is KAGVTQTPRYLIKTRGQQVTLSCSPISGHRSVSWYQQTPGQGLQFLFEYFSETQRNKGNFPGRFSGRQFSNSRSEMNVSTLELGDSALYLCASSPLGGSTGELFFGEGSRLTVL.

This rearrangement joins TRBV7-9 to TRBJ2-1; weak D call: TRBD2 (5 bases). Germline values: CDR1 SEHNR, CDR2 FQNEAQ (reference sequence). This CDR3 region has 20 residues. Between the trimmed V and J ends, which lost 2 bases and 2 bases, there was a span of 25 bases. CDR3: CASSLRRLTGGSTAYNEQFF. In nucleotides, the CDR3 is TGTGCCAGCAGCTTACGCCGACTAACGGGTGGGAGTACGGCCTACAATGAGCAGTTCTTC.

This clonotype turned up a few times. The DNA of the CDR3 is TGTGCCAGCAGCTTAGGTGTAGCTGAATCCCAAGAGACCCAGTACTTC. It codes for CASSLGVAESQETQYF. The chain joins TRBV7-2 to TRBJ2-5; no reliable D call. The V end was cut by 1 base, the J end by 1 base, with 13 bases between. The CDR3 is 16 amino acids. Per germline, CDR1 SGHTA and CDR2 FQGNSA.

The V call is TRBV20-1, the J call TRBJ2-1, with TRBD2 matching 7 bases. The CDR3 is 15 amino acids. V dropped 2 bases and J dropped 7; count of bases not matched to a gene: 11. CDR1 and CDR2 from the germline V gene are DFQATT and SNEGSKA (reference sequence). The CDR3 nucleotides read TGCAGTGCTAGAAGGCCCGGGGGGAGATCGAATGAGCAGTTCTTC. This translates into CSARRPGGRSNEQFF.

This clonotype was seen only a few times. The chain joins TRBV7-9 to TRBJ1-2; D remains ambiguous. The CDR3 runs to 13 residues. Germline-derived CDR1 and CDR2 are SEHNR and FQNEAQ (reference sequence). The V and J ends lost 1 base and 4 bases respectively, with 7 bases between them. The CDR3 spells CASSLVKGYGYTF. DNA of the CDR3: TGTGCCAGCAGCTTAGTGAAAGGCTATGGCTACACCTTC.

A word on this clonotype: Germline and junction disagree at one end, which may indicate a read error. This rearrangement joins TRBV5-3 to TRBJ1-2, with D tentatively TRBD1 (5 bases). TRBV5-3 is identified as an open reading frame with a role that is uncertain. The CDR3 is 13 residues long. CDR3 coding DNA: TGTGCCAGCAGCTTGGGGCGGAACGATGGCTACACCTTC. Its protein product is CASSLGRNDGYTF.

This clonotype was seen ten or more times. This chain connects TRBV11-2 to TRBJ2-7; D gene ambiguous. Germline V lookup: CDR1 SGHAT, CDR2 FQNNGV. The CDR3 length is 14 residues. With 0 bases removed from V and 4 bases from J, the gap between germline ends came to 10 bases. The CDR3 protein is CASSLDLWLYEQYF. The CDR3, as DNA: TGTGCCAGCAGCTTAGATCTTTGGCTATACGAGCAGTACTTC.